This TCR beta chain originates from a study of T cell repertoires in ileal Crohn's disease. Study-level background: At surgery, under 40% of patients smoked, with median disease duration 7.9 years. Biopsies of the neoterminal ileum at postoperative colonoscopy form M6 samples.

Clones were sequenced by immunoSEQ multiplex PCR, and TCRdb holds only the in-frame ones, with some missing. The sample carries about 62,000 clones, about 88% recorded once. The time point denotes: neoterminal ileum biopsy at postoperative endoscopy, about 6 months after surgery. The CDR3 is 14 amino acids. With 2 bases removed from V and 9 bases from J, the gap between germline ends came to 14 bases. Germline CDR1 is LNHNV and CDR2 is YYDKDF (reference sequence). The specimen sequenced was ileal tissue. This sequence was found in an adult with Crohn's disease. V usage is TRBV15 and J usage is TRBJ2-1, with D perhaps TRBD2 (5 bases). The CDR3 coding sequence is TGTGCCACCAGCAGATCTCGCGGAGGAGGTGAGCAGTTCTTC. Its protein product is CATSRSRGGGEQFF. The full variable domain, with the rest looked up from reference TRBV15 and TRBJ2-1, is DAMVIQNPRYQVTQFGKPVTLSCSQTLNHNVMYWYQQKSSQAPKLLFHYYDKDFNNEADTPDNFQSRRPNTSFCFLDIRSPGLGDTAMYLCATSRSRGGGEQFFGPGTRLTVL.